This entry lists 26 T cell receptor beta chains sequenced from one sample in a study of PD-1 blockade in classical Hodgkin lymphoma (TCRdb year 2020). Libraries were made using the immunoSEQ multiplex PCR assay. Here the immuneACCESS table is served through TCRdb, limited to in-frame sequences with V and J called. Missing clones are a known gap in these copies; in checked studies unresolved V genes cover under half, and the rest lacks a known reason. Counted in this sample were around 17,000 clones; 84% of them appeared once. Together, the top ten hold 8.4% of the sample. Sample time point, as interpreted from the label and publication: newly diagnosed, previously untreated cHL patient sample. Sequencing used peripheral blood mononuclear cells (PBMCs). The origin of the receptors is a human donor with classical Hodgkin lymphoma.

This sequence joins TRBV27 and TRBJ2-3, with TRBD2 identical over 12 bases. Looked up from germline, CDR1 is MNHEY and CDR2 is SMNVEV (reference sequence). J gave up 2 bases and V 4 bases, and 7 bases lay outside the gene matches. The CDR3 has 17 amino acids. CDR3 region: CASSSHRTSGTTDTQYF. DNA of the CDR3: TGTGCCAGCAGTTCCCATAGGACTAGCGGGACCACAGATACGCAGTATTTT.

The rearrangement uses TRBV28 and TRBJ2-5, with TRBD1 matching 10 bases. The tail of the sequence fits TRBJ2-7 better, so the J call may be wrong. Germline V gene sequence: CDR1 MDHEN, CDR2 SYDVKM. CDR3 size: 15 residues. This CDR3 is CASTLSGDRGHEQYF. The DNA for the CDR3 is TGTGCCAGCACCCTATCCGGGGACAGGGGCCACGAGCAGTACTTC.

V gene TRBV25-1 combines with J gene TRBJ1-1; possible D gene TRBD1, 6 bases. V dropped 9 bases and J dropped 10 bases, with 18 bases sitting between them. Germline V CDR1 and CDR2: MGHDK, SYGVNS. CDR3 size: 12 residues. CDR3: CASTTGGSGAFF. CDR3 nucleotide sequence: TGTGCCAGTACGACAGGTGGGTCGGGAGCTTTCTTT. The complete variable domain, with remaining parts taken from reference TRBV25-1 and TRBJ1-1, reads EADIYQTPRYLVIGTGKKITLECSQTMGHDKMYWYQQDPGMELHLIHYSYGVNSTEKGDLSSESTVSRIRTEHFPLTLESARPSHTSQYLCASTTGGSGAFFGQGTRLTVV.

The V and J genes are TRBV2 and TRBJ2-3; no reliable D call. Germline V CDR1 and CDR2: SNHLY, FYNNEI. The CDR3 spans 14 residues. Trimming removed 5 bases at V and 3 bases at J, with 12 bases between. Here the CDR3 reads CASSPKQETDTQYF. The CDR3 region has the DNA TGTGCCAGCAGTCCGAAACAAGAGACAGATACGCAGTATTTT.

The chain carries TRBV2 and TRBJ2-1; 9 bases match TRBD2. CDR1 SNHLY and CDR2 FYNNEI come from the germline V gene. The CDR3 extends over 16 amino acids. Germline trimming cut 0 bases from V and 8 bases from J; bases unmatched to any gene: 8. CDR3 DNA sequence: TGTGCCAGCAGTGAAGCGGGGGCGGGAGGGCGCGATGAGCAGTTCTTC. Amino acids: CASSEAGAGGRDEQFF.

The chain recombines TRBV4-1 with TRBJ2-7, with TRBD2 as a possible D gene (6 bases). CDR1 MGHRA and CDR2 YSYEKL come from the germline V gene. The CDR3 contains 13 residues. V was pared by 7 bases and J by 4 bases, with 14 bases between. For the CDR3, the DNA is TGCGCCAGCACGACGGGAGAGGGGTACGAGCAGTACTTC. Translation gives CASTTGEGYEQYF.

The chain recombines TRBV6-5 with TRBJ1-2; no clear D. Looked up from germline, CDR1 is MNHEY and CDR2 is SVGAGI. V shed 7 bases and J shed 4 bases, with 13 bases lying between them. This CDR3 is 13 amino acids long. The CDR3 sequence: CASTKQKGYGYTF. As DNA, the CDR3 is TGTGCCAGCACTAAACAGAAGGGCTATGGCTACACCTTC.

The gene calls are TRBV5-4 and TRBJ1-2; maybe TRBD1 (5 bases). In germline, CDR1 is SGHNT, CDR2 YYREEE (reference sequence). The CDR3 length is 17 residues. Deletions cut 6 bases from V and 1 base from J, with 22 bases between. CDR3 protein: CASTGGSAGGNNYGYTF. CDR3 bases: TGTGCCAGCACCGGGGGGAGCGCAGGTGGTAATAACTATGGCTACACCTTC.

The chain has TRBV28 and TRBJ2-1, with TRBD2 matching 8 bases. There are 12 residues in the CDR3. The germline V gene has CDR1 MDHEN and CDR2 SYDVKM. V shed 7 bases and J 16 bases; nucleotides not matched to a gene: 12. CDR3 nucleotide sequence: TGTGCCAGCACCGGAAGCGGGAGAGGGCATTTCTTC. It codes for CASTGSGRGHFF.

As concerns this clone: Other DNA sequences in this sample translate to the same CDR3. The DNA for the CDR3 is TGTGCCAGCAGTGAACCTGGAGGGACCGAGCAGTACTTC. Residues: CASSEPGGTEQYF. The rearrangement links TRBV25-1 to TRBJ2-7; D is possibly TRBD2 (6 bases). This CDR3 is built from 13 residues. Germline CDR1 MGHDK, CDR2 SYGVNS. V lost 2 bases and J lost 6, with 11 bases in between.

This chain joins TRBV29-1 and TRBJ2-3, with D tentatively TRBD1 or TRBD2 (5 bases each). The CDR3 contains 13 residues. With 8 bases removed from V and 0 bases from J, the gap between germline ends came to 12 bases. Germline V gene data show CDR1 as SQVTM and CDR2 as ANQGSEA. CDR3 sequence reads: CSTARDSTDTQYF. The CDR3 DNA sequence: TGCAGCACCGCTCGGGACAGCACAGATACGCAGTATTTT.

V gene TRBV28 combines with J gene TRBJ2-7; D ambiguous. This CDR3 region has 15 residues. The V and J ends lost 10 bases and 3 bases respectively, with 22 bases between them. Germline lookup yields CDR1 MDHEN and CDR2 SYDVKM. The CDR3 here is CATVLRRYQNYEQYF. The CDR3 nucleotides read TGTGCCACCGTTCTCCGCAGGTACCAAAACTACGAGCAGTACTTC.

For the CDR3, the DNA is TGTGCCAGTAGAGGCCAAGCCGACGGCTACACCTTC. This codes for CASRGQADGYTF. The chain is built from TRBV19 and TRBJ1-2, with unresolved D. Between the trimmed V and J ends, which lost 6 bases and 8 bases, there was a span of 13 bases. Germline V gene sequence: CDR1 LNHDA, CDR2 SQIVND (reference sequence). The CDR3 spans 12 residues. Supplemented by reference TRBV19 and TRBJ1-2, the full variable domain reads DGGITQSPKYLFRKEGQNVTLSCEQNLNHDAMYWYRQDPGQGLRLIYYSQIVNDFQKGDIAEGYSVSREKKESFPLTVTSAQKNPTAFYLCASRGQADGYTFGSGTRLTVV.

The chain has TRBV19 and TRBJ2-1, with D possibly being TRBD2 (6 bases). The CDR3 loop spans 14 amino acids. Germline values: CDR1 LNHDA, CDR2 SQIVND (reference sequence). V shed 6 bases and J shed 1 base, with 10 bases lying between them. The CDR3 sequence is CASSAGTSYNEQFF. The CDR3 bases are TGTGCCAGTAGCGCCGGGACTTCCTACAATGAGCAGTTCTTC. Filled out from reference TRBV19 and TRBJ2-1, the complete variable domain reads DGGITQSPKYLFRKEGQNVTLSCEQNLNHDAMYWYRQDPGQGLRLIYYSQIVNDFQKGDIAEGYSVSREKKESFPLTVTSAQKNPTAFYLCASSAGTSYNEQFFGPGTRLTVL.

The V call is TRBV27, the J call TRBJ2-2, with D unclear. This CDR3 has 15 residues. The V and J ends lost 6 bases and 5 bases respectively, with 16 bases between them. Germline V CDR1 and CDR2: MNHEY, SMNVEV (reference sequence). The CDR3 is CASRPRSLGTGELFF. The DNA for the CDR3 is TGTGCCAGCAGACCCAGGTCTCTTGGGACCGGGGAGCTGTTTTTT.

This clone occurred a few times. The genes are TRBV27 and TRBJ2-7; 11 bases map to TRBD2. CDR3 length: 15 residues. CDR1 is MNHEY and CDR2 is SMNVEV in the germline V gene (reference sequence). V dropped 0 bases and J dropped 2; count of bases not matched to a gene: 0. Here the CDR3 DNA reads TGTGCCAGCAGTTTATCACTAGCGGGAGCCTACGAGCAGTACTTC. It yields the protein CASSLSLAGAYEQYF.

V and J are TRBV5-6 and TRBJ2-1, with 7 bases aligning to TRBD1. The germline V gene has CDR1 SGHDT and CDR2 YYEEEE. This CDR3 is built from 15 residues. V gave up 6 bases and J gave up 2 bases; unmatched junction bases: 8. CDR3 protein: CASIYRDRPYNEQFF. As DNA, the CDR3 is TGTGCCAGCATCTACCGGGACAGACCCTACAATGAGCAGTTCTTC. Full variable domain (outside the CDR3, taken from reference TRBV5-6 and TRBJ2-1): DAGVTQSPTHLIKTRGQQVTLRCSPKSGHDTVSWYQQALGQGPQFIFQYYEEEERQRGNFPDRFSGHQFPNYSSELNVNALLLGDSALYLCASIYRDRPYNEQFFGPGTRLTVL.

The CDR3 spells CASSYSPLGETQYF. Here the CDR3 DNA reads TGTGCCAGCAGTTACTCGCCGCTAGGGGAGACCCAGTACTTC. The chain uses TRBV6-5 and TRBJ2-5; no firm D call. Germline-derived CDR1 and CDR2 are MNHEY and SVGAGI. This CDR3 spans 14 amino acids. V was clipped by 0 bases and J by 5 bases, with 10 bases between them.

This clone is a singleton in its sample. The rearrangement uses TRBV11-2 and TRBJ2-4; D perhaps matches TRBD1 (6 bases). Germline-derived CDR1 and CDR2 are SGHAT and FQNNGV. Trimming pared 8 bases from V and 0 bases from J, leaving 11 bases between. The CDR3 loop spans 14 amino acids. CDR3 coding DNA: TGTGCCAGCGATGAAGGGGGAGCCAAAAACATTCAGTACTTC. This gives the protein CASDEGGAKNIQYF. The full variable domain, in which reference TRBV11-2 and TRBJ2-4 provide the parts outside the CDR3, is EAGVAQSPRYKIIEKRQSVAFWCNPISGHATLYWYQQILGQGPKLLIQFQNNGVVDDSQLPKDRFSAERLKGVDSTLKIQPAKLEDSAVYLCASDEGGAKNIQYFGAGTRLSVL.

This clone was observed a handful of times. The chain carries TRBV5-1 and TRBJ2-5, with 7 nucleotides matching TRBD1. CDR3 length: 15 residues. Germline V gene sequence: CDR1 SGHRS, CDR2 YFSETQ. Trimming took 4 bases from V and 2 from J; bases not matched to a gene: 8. The CDR3 is CASSHAGTVQETQYF. The DNA for the CDR3 is TGCGCCAGCAGCCACGCCGGGACAGTGCAAGAGACCCAGTACTTC.

The chain has TRBV19 and TRBJ2-2; a possible D gene is TRBD1 (5 bases). The CDR3 is 15 residues long. Germline loops: CDR1 LNHDA, CDR2 SQIVND (reference sequence). The V gene lost 6 bases and the J gene lost 0 bases, with 11 bases spanning the gap. CDR3 residues: CASRKTVANTGELFF. In nucleotides, the CDR3 is TGTGCCAGTAGGAAGACAGTAGCGAACACCGGGGAGCTGTTTTTT. Looking up the rest from reference TRBV19 and TRBJ2-2 gives the full variable domain: DGGITQSPKYLFRKEGQNVTLSCEQNLNHDAMYWYRQDPGQGLRLIYYSQIVNDFQKGDIAEGYSVSREKKESFPLTVTSAQKNPTAFYLCASRKTVANTGELFFGEGSRLTVL.

The V call is TRBV6-1, the J call TRBJ2-7, with 8 positions matching TRBD2. The CDR3 loop spans 13 amino acids. Germline V gene sequence: CDR1 MNHNS, CDR2 SASEGT. V trimming: 3 bases; J trimming: 2 bases; junction bases outside the gene matches: 0. CDR3: CASSDSGTYEQYF. The CDR3 bases are TGTGCCAGCAGTGATAGCGGGACCTACGAGCAGTACTTC.

This clone has just one count. This chain connects TRBV5-4 to TRBJ2-2; 10 nucleotides align to TRBD1. Per the germline V gene, CDR1 is SGHNT and CDR2 is YYREEE (reference sequence). This CDR3 has 18 amino acids. J gave up 0 bases and V 2 bases, and 7 bases lay outside the gene matches. CDR3 nucleotides: TGTGCCAGCAGCTTCCCCGGGACAGGGGCTACGAACACCGGGGAGCTGTTTTTT. This gives the protein CASSFPGTGATNTGELFF.

The chain couples TRBV28 to TRBJ2-1, with D possibly TRBD2 on 6 matching bases. Per germline, CDR1 MDHEN and CDR2 SYDVKM. This CDR3 region has 17 residues. The V end lost 6 bases, the J end lost 2 bases, and 20 bases lay between the germline ends. In DNA, the CDR3 is TGTGCCAGCAGCATGACGACGGAGCGGAGGGCCTACAATGAGCAGTTCTTC. Amino acid sequence: CASSMTTERRAYNEQFF.

The gene calls are TRBV5-1 and TRBJ1-6; maybe TRBD1 (6 bases). This CDR3 region has 15 residues. Looked up from germline, CDR1 is SGHRS and CDR2 is YFSETQ. Trimming shortened V by 3 bases and J by 6 bases, and 13 bases separated the two germline ends. CDR3 nucleotide sequence: TGCGCCAGCAGCTCAGTACCAGGGGTTAATTCACCCCTCCACTTT. Amino acid sequence: CASSSVPGVNSPLHF.

The rearrangement joins TRBV6-6 to TRBJ2-7, with TRBD2 matching 7 bases. The CDR3 loop spans 15 amino acids. Per the germline V gene, CDR1 is MNHNY and CDR2 is SVGAGI (reference sequence). The V segment lost 5 bases and the J segment 0 bases; nucleotides outside the gene matches: 7. CDR3 in amino acids: CASSQLASGSYEQYF. The CDR3 region has the DNA TGTGCCAGCAGTCAACTAGCTAGCGGCTCCTACGAGCAGTACTTC.